These 25 T cell receptor beta chains came from one sample sequenced in a study of CD8+ T cells in alopecia areata. Reverse transcribed after extraction, RNA yielded cDNA as the sequencing template. Data came from immunoSEQ multiplex PCR; TCRdb stores just in-frame clones and leaves some out. The data show 180,000 or so clones, roughly 66% seen once. This specimen consisted of CD8+ T cells sorted from blood, obtained at week 0. These receptors were obtained from a human donor with alopecia areata.

J is TRBJ1-5 and V is TRBV30; 9 nucleotides agree with TRBD1. Per germline, CDR1 GTSNPN and CDR2 SVGIG (reference sequence). CDR3 length equals 13 residues. The J segment lost 6 bases and the V segment lost 0 bases, leaving 0 bases of the junction unmatched. The CDR3 sequence is CAWSVQGAQPQHF. As DNA, the CDR3 is TGTGCCTGGAGTGTACAGGGGGCTCAGCCCCAGCATTTT.

CDR3 residues: CSVEGLPGYTF. DNA of the CDR3: TGCAGCGTTGAAGGGTTACCTGGCTACACCTTC. The chain carries TRBV29-1 and TRBJ1-2; D is undetermined. V was trimmed by 1 base and J by 7 bases, leaving 7 bases between them. The CDR3 sequence is 11 residues long. CDR1 is SQVTM and CDR2 is ANQGSEA in the germline V gene.

This clone came up a few times. This sequence joins TRBV20-1 and TRBJ2-1; D uncertain. V lost 7 bases to trimming and J lost 10 bases, with 11 bases between them. The CDR3 runs to 10 residues. CDR1 DFQATT and CDR2 SNEGSKA come from the germline V gene (reference sequence). CDR3 region: CSVLEYEQFF. In DNA, the CDR3 is TGCAGTGTCCTCGAGTACGAGCAGTTCTTC.

Comment on this clone: The sample holds other DNA sequences that translate to the same CDR3. The V gene is TRBV4-1, the J gene TRBJ1-5, with D unclear. Trimming removed 1 base at V and 0 bases at J, with 7 bases between. CDR3 size: 15 residues. Germline-derived CDR1 and CDR2 are MGHRA and YSYEKL. The CDR3, as DNA: TGCGCCAGCAGCCAAGGGGGATATAGCAATCAGCCCCAGCATTTT. Protein: CASSQGGYSNQPQHF.

This clone was seen a handful of times. The J gene is TRBJ1-2, the V gene TRBV7-9, with D possibly TRBD1 on 5 matching bases. This CDR3 contains 12 residues. CDR1 is SEHNR, CDR2 FQNEAQ, per germline (reference sequence). V gave up 7 bases and J gave up 4 bases, with 10 bases separating them. The CDR3 region is CASTGLGYGYTF. The CDR3 DNA sequence: TGTGCCAGCACAGGGTTAGGCTATGGCTACACCTTC.

The sample holds a few counts of this clone. V is TRBV6-5 and J is TRBJ2-7; D possibly corresponds to TRBD2 (5 bases). Trimming shortened V by 10 bases and J by 0 bases, and 13 bases separated the two germline ends. This CDR3 is built from 13 residues. Germline V gene data show CDR1 as MNHEY and CDR2 as SVGAGI. DNA for the CDR3: TGTGCCACCTGGACTGCCAGCTCCTACGAGCAGTACTTC. It encodes CATWTASSYEQYF.

V and J are TRBV7-9 and TRBJ2-7; 10 nucleotides align to TRBD1. V dropped 5 bases and J dropped 3; count of bases not matched to a gene: 10. The CDR3 runs 16 residues. The germline CDR1 and CDR2 sequences are SEHNR and FQNEAQ (reference sequence). This chain's CDR3 is CASSQQPDRGDYEQYF. CDR3 in DNA: TGTGCCAGCAGCCAACAACCGGACAGGGGGGACTACGAGCAGTACTTC.

J is TRBJ2-3 and V is TRBV29-1; D gene uncertain. CDR1 SQVTM and CDR2 ANQGSEA come from the germline V gene. Trimming left V 3 bases short and J 6 bases short, with 16 bases between. The CDR3 is 14 residues long. The CDR3 nucleotides read TGCAGCGTTGACCCAACCTACGAGATCGATACGCAGTATTTT. It translates to CSVDPTYEIDTQYF.

This rearrangement joins TRBV7-8 to TRBJ2-2; no clear D. V lost 1 base and J 8 bases, leaving 17 bases between the germline ends. CDR3 length: 16 residues. The germline V gene has CDR1 SGHVS and CDR2 FQNEAQ. In DNA form, the CDR3 reads TGTGCCAGCAGCTTAGTCGTCCCCGTGATGGGTGGGGAGCTGTTTTTT. Its protein is CASSLVVPVMGGELFF.

This chain uses TRBV19 with TRBJ1-6; D may be TRBD1 (5 bases). The CDR3 runs to 15 residues. Between the trimmed V and J ends, which lost 3 bases and 8 bases, there was a span of 14 bases. CDR1 is LNHDA and CDR2 is SQIVND in the germline V gene (reference sequence). The chain's CDR3 is CASSITAGRYSPLHF. The DNA of the CDR3 is TGTGCCAGTAGTATCACAGCAGGGCGATATTCACCCCTCCACTTT.

This clone was picked up one time. V and J are TRBV5-6 and TRBJ2-7, with D possibly being TRBD2 (5 bases). V was pared by 3 bases and J by 6 bases, with 7 bases between. Germline V CDR1 and CDR2: SGHDT, YYEEEE. The CDR3 runs 11 residues. The chain's CDR3 is CASSWGAEQYF. The CDR3 DNA is TGTGCCAGCAGCTGGGGAGCCGAGCAGTACTTC.

This clone has only one observation. V is TRBV13 and J is TRBJ1-6; D is undetermined. The CDR3 contains 13 residues. Between the trimmed V and J ends, which lost 6 bases and 7 bases, there was a span of 10 bases. Germline lookup yields CDR1 PRHDT and CDR2 FYEKMQ (reference sequence). CDR3 residues: CASSRGGNSPLHF. In DNA, the CDR3 is TGTGCCAGCAGTCGGGGAGGGAATTCACCCCTCCACTTT. The complete variable domain, with remaining parts taken from reference TRBV13 and TRBJ1-6, reads AAGVIQSPRHLIKEKRETATLKCYPIPRHDTVYWYQQGPGQDPQFLISFYEKMQSDKGSIPDRFSAQQFSDYHSELNMSSLELGDSALYFCASSRGGNSPLHFGNGTRLTVT.

The chain couples TRBV13 to TRBJ2-1; 9 nucleotides align to TRBD2. The germline CDR1 and CDR2 sequences are PRHDT and FYEKMQ (reference sequence). The CDR3 consists of 15 residues. The trim removed 1 base at V and 9 bases at J, leaving 7 bases unmatched. The DNA of the CDR3 is TGTGCCAGCAGCTTAGACCTAGCGGGGAGTGGTGAGCAGTTCTTC. It specifies CASSLDLAGSGEQFF.

The CDR3: CASSERGEQEQREQFF. The CDR3, as DNA: TGTGCCAGCAGTGAAAGGGGGGAGCAGGAACAGCGTGAGCAGTTCTTC. The J gene is TRBJ2-1, the V gene TRBV2; D tentatively reads TRBD1 or TRBD2 (6 bases each). This CDR3 comprises 16 residues. CDR1 is SNHLY and CDR2 is FYNNEI in the germline V gene. V lost 2 bases to trimming and J lost 9 bases, with 20 bases between them.

This clone was found a few times. This chain uses TRBV7-9 with TRBJ2-1; D perhaps matches TRBD2 (7 bases). The V gene's germline CDR1 is SEHNR and CDR2 FQNEAQ (reference sequence). The CDR3 length is 17 residues. V was clipped by 5 bases and J by 0 bases, with 17 bases between them. CDR3 protein: CASSLRGGGSSYNEQFF. The CDR3 bases are TGTGCCAGCAGCCTCAGGGGCGGGGGAAGCTCCTACAATGAGCAGTTCTTC.

The chain carries TRBV2 and TRBJ1-2, with TRBD1 as a possible D gene (5 bases). CDR3 length: 16 amino acids. The germline V and J ends were trimmed by 4 bases and 7 bases, with 22 bases remaining between them. Germline V gene lookup returns CDR1 SNHLY and CDR2 FYNNEI. The CDR3 DNA reads as TGTGCCAGCAGTGGCTTCAGGGAAGTCGTTTTACGTGGCTACACCTTC. Its protein product is CASSGFREVVLRGYTF.

This chain joins TRBV2 and TRBJ2-5; 13 bases map to TRBD2. The CDR3 is made up of 15 amino acids. Per the germline V gene, CDR1 is SNHLY and CDR2 is FYNNEI. V was pared by 10 bases and J by 5 bases, with 10 bases of the junction left unmatched. Here the CDR3 DNA reads TGTGCCACCGGACTAGCGGGGGCGAGGAGGGAGACCCAGTACTTC. This encodes CATGLAGARRETQYF. Based on the CDR3 plus reference TRBV2 and TRBJ2-5, the full variable domain is EPEVTQTPSHQVTQMGQEVILRCVPISNHLYFYWYRQILGQKVEFLVSFYNNEISEKSEIFDDQFSVERPDGSNFTLKIRSTKLEDSAMYFCATGLAGARRETQYFGPGTRLLVL.

A remark on this clone: This specimen includes other DNA sequences encoding the same CDR3. DNA for the CDR3: TGTGCCAGCAGCTTAAAGGAGACCCAGTACTTC. Amino acid sequence: CASSLKETQYF. The V call is TRBV7-9, the J call TRBJ2-5; the D is unclear. The CDR3 is 11 residues long. Trimming pared 2 bases from V and 5 bases from J, leaving 3 bases between. Germline CDR1 is SEHNR and CDR2 is FQNEAQ (reference sequence).

The chain has TRBV29-1 and TRBJ2-1; D gene ambiguous. Germline assignment: CDR1 SQVTM and CDR2 ANQGSEA. V lost 1 base, J lost 4 bases, and 5 bases lay in between. The length of the CDR3 is 12 residues. The CDR3 sequence: CSVEGNYNEQFF. The DNA of the CDR3 is TGCAGCGTTGAAGGGAATTACAATGAGCAGTTCTTC.

This clone was counted between two and nine times. The chain links TRBV10-3 to TRBJ2-7; D perhaps matches TRBD1 (6 bases). The germline V and J ends were trimmed by 6 bases and 1 base, with 13 bases remaining between them. Germline V gene data show CDR1 as ENHRY and CDR2 as SYGVKD. The CDR3 spans 14 residues. DNA for the CDR3: TGTGCCATCAGCCCTACAGGGAGTTCCTACGAGCAGTACTTC. Translation: CAISPTGSSYEQYF.

This chain uses TRBV5-6 with TRBJ2-6; 9 bases match TRBD1. Germline V gene sequence: CDR1 SGHDT, CDR2 YYEEEE. V dropped 5 bases and J dropped 1; count of bases not matched to a gene: 7. This CDR3 region has 17 residues. Here the CDR3 reads CASSSPGQGSGANVLTF. The CDR3 DNA sequence: TGTGCCAGCAGTTCTCCGGGACAGGGATCTGGGGCCAACGTCCTGACTTTC.

V is TRBV6-5 and J is TRBJ2-7; no clear D. Trimming removed 6 bases from V and 2 bases from J, with 2 bases in between. The CDR3 spans 10 residues. CDR1 is MNHEY and CDR2 is SVGAGI in the germline V gene. The CDR3 is CASSAYEQYF. DNA of the CDR3: TGTGCCAGCAGCGCCTACGAGCAGTACTTC.

The chain is built from TRBV5-6 and TRBJ2-7, with no clear D. CDR3 length: 15 amino acids. Trimming shortened V by 0 bases and J by 9 bases, and 19 bases separated the two germline ends. CDR1 is SGHDT and CDR2 is YYEEEE in the germline V gene. Here the CDR3 reads CASSLVFELREGQYF. In nucleotides, the CDR3 is TGTGCCAGCAGCTTGGTTTTTGAGCTCCGTGAAGGGCAGTACTTC.

The chain recombines TRBV29-1 with TRBJ2-3; D is possibly TRBD2 (6 bases). CDR1 and CDR2 from the germline V gene are SQVTM and ANQGSEA. The CDR3 has 14 residues. Trimming shortened V by 3 bases and J by 1 base, and 11 bases separated the two germline ends. CDR3 in amino acids: CSVEWGVGTDTQYF. The CDR3 DNA is TGCAGCGTTGAGTGGGGGGTTGGCACAGATACGCAGTATTTT.

V gene TRBV25-1 combines with J gene TRBJ1-1; no firm D call. V was pared by 3 bases and J by 0 bases, with 5 bases between. The CDR3 is 13 amino acids. From germline, CDR1 is MGHDK and CDR2 SYGVNS. CDR3 DNA: TGTGCCAGCAGTGAGGTAGTGAACACTGAAGCTTTCTTT. Amino acids: CASSEVVNTEAFF.